The 22 T cell receptor beta chains below all came from one sample that was sequenced in a study of PD-1 blockade in classical Hodgkin lymphoma. TCRdb's table, derived via immunoSEQ multiplex PCR, lists solely in-frame clones and lacks some. The data contain 30,000 to 35,000 clones, 65% to 90% of them singletons. Each and every patient relapsed after autologous stem cell transplantation, and patients got differing brentuximab vedotin exposure. The starting material was peripheral blood mononuclear cells (PBMCs), obtained at baseline. The receptors were sampled from a human donor with classical Hodgkin lymphoma.

The chain uses TRBV7-6 and TRBJ1-3; D gene uncertain. Looked up from germline, CDR1 is SGHVS and CDR2 is FNYEAQ. CDR3 length equals 18 residues. V lost 5 bases and J lost 0, with 20 bases in between. The CDR3: CASSPTPQSGISGNTIYF. CDR3 coding DNA: TGTGCCAGCAGCCCAACACCTCAGTCAGGCATCTCTGGAAACACCATATATTTT.

The V and J genes are TRBV19 and TRBJ2-2, with 9 positions matching TRBD1. Germline V gives CDR1 LNHDA, CDR2 SQIVND (reference sequence). Trimming cost V 8 bases and J 4 bases; bases outside gene matches: 5. The CDR3 sequence is 14 residues long. The CDR3 sequence is CASGQGISTGELFF. CDR3 DNA: TGTGCCAGTGGACAGGGGATTAGCACCGGGGAGCTGTTTTTT.

The chain recombines TRBV19 with TRBJ2-1; TRBD2 agrees at 10 bases. The CDR3 is 18 amino acids. Trimming cost V 5 bases and J 2 bases; bases outside gene matches: 12. Germline CDR1 and CDR2: LNHDA and SQIVND (reference sequence). CDR3 coding DNA: TGTGCCAGTAGTCAGGGGCTAGCGGGGGCCCGAACCTACAATGAGCAGTTCTTC. It is translated as CASSQGLAGARTYNEQFF. The full variable domain, with the rest looked up from reference TRBV19 and TRBJ2-1, is DGGITQSPKYLFRKEGQNVTLSCEQNLNHDAMYWYRQDPGQGLRLIYYSQIVNDFQKGDIAEGYSVSREKKESFPLTVTSAQKNPTAFYLCASSQGLAGARTYNEQFFGPGTRLTVL.

The chain carries TRBV7-9 and TRBJ1-2; D gene uncertain. Germline V lookup: CDR1 SEHNR, CDR2 FQNEAQ (reference sequence). Trimming left V 1 base short and J 10 bases short, with 10 bases between. The CDR3 sequence is 12 residues long. CDR3 sequence reads: CASSLEREHYTF. The CDR3 DNA sequence: TGTGCCAGCAGCTTAGAGAGGGAGCACTACACCTTC.

The chain employs TRBV29-1 and TRBJ2-5; the D gene is possibly TRBD1 (6 bases). Germline lookup yields CDR1 SQVTM and CDR2 ANQGSEA. Trimming shortened V by 3 bases and J by 5 bases, and 10 bases separated the two germline ends. The CDR3 is 12 amino acids. CDR3 amino acids: CSVDRRGETQYF. CDR3 DNA sequence: TGCAGCGTTGACCGAAGGGGGGAGACCCAGTACTTC.

The gene calls are TRBV19 and TRBJ1-1, with 10 bases that match TRBD1. Germline loops: CDR1 LNHDA, CDR2 SQIVND (reference sequence). J lost 4 bases, V lost 5 bases, and 7 bases had no gene match. This CDR3 spans 15 amino acids. The CDR3 DNA reads as TGTGCCAGTAGTGAAGACCGGGACAGGGGCACTGAAGCTTTCTTT. Translating it yields CASSEDRDRGTEAFF.

CDR3 amino acids: CASALRAAEAFF. In nucleotides, the CDR3 is TGTGCTAGTGCCCTAAGGGCGGCTGAAGCTTTCTTT. V gene TRBV12-5 combines with J gene TRBJ1-1; D uncertain. V was trimmed by 7 bases and J by 6 bases, leaving 12 bases between them. In germline, CDR1 is LGHNT, CDR2 FRNRAP. The CDR3 runs 12 residues. The variable domain in full, completed from reference TRBV12-5 and TRBJ1-1, reads DARVTQTPRHKVTEMGQEVTMRCQPILGHNTVFWYRQTMMQGLELLAYFRNRAPLDDSGMPKDRFSAEMPDATLATLKIQPSEPRDSAVYFCASALRAAEAFFGQGTRLTVV.

The rearrangement joins TRBV6-5 to TRBJ2-1, with D perhaps given as TRBD1 or TRBD2 (5 bases each). The length of the CDR3 is 13 residues. The germline V gene has CDR1 MNHEY and CDR2 SVGAGI. Trimming stripped 4 bases from V and 8 bases from J, with 12 bases between. The CDR3 nucleotides read TGTGCCAGCAGTTTAGCCGGGACCCATGAGCAGTTCTTC. It yields the protein CASSLAGTHEQFF.

This chain connects TRBV9 to TRBJ2-4; 9 nucleotides line up with TRBD1. This CDR3 has 15 residues. Trimming removed 3 bases from V and 6 bases from J; junction bases left unmatched: 7. Germline V CDR1 and CDR2: SGDLS, YYNGEE. CDR3: CASSAQATGGNIQYF. The CDR3 DNA reads TGTGCCAGCAGCGCGCAGGCGACAGGGGGAAACATTCAGTACTTC. Full variable domain (rest looked up from reference TRBV9 and TRBJ2-4): DSGVTQTPKHLITATGQRVTLRCSPRSGDLSVYWYQQSLDQGLQFLIQYYNGEERAKGNILERFSAQQFPDLHSELNLSSLELGDSALYFCASSAQATGGNIQYFGAGTRLSVL.

V is TRBV7-2 and J is TRBJ1-4; D is unresolved. The CDR3 runs 15 residues. The germline V gene encodes CDR1 SGHTA and CDR2 FQGNSA. Trimming cost V 1 base and J 0 bases, with 6 bases left between them. Written as DNA, the CDR3 is TGTGCCAGCAGCTTAGAGTCGGCAACTAATGAAAAACTGTTTTTT. Translation: CASSLESATNEKLFF.

Regarding this clone: Other DNA sequences from this sample encode an identical CDR3 as well. This chain links TRBV9 with TRBJ1-3; D call uncertain. Between the trimmed V and J ends, which lost 2 bases and 0 bases, there was a span of 6 bases. CDR3 size: 14 residues. Germline lookup yields CDR1 SGDLS and CDR2 YYNGEE. The CDR3 coding sequence is TGTGCCAGCAGCGTGGGAAGCTCTGGAAACACCATATATTTT. Translating it yields CASSVGSSGNTIYF.

Of note for this clone: The sample contains more than one DNA sequence encoding this CDR3. The chain is built from TRBV7-2 and TRBJ1-1; no firm D call. The germline CDR1 and CDR2 sequences are SGHTA and FQGNSA. The CDR3 totals 13 residues. V was pared by 2 bases and J by 1 base, with 5 bases between. The CDR3 DNA reads as TGTGCCAGCAGCTTACAAGGGAACACTGAAGCTTTCTTT. It is translated as CASSLQGNTEAFF.

V gene TRBV7-3 combines with J gene TRBJ2-3; D not resolved. Germline V gene sequence: CDR1 SGHTA, CDR2 FQGTGA. The CDR3 is made up of 14 amino acids. Trimming shortened V by 5 bases and J by 0 bases, and 9 bases separated the two germline ends. DNA for the CDR3: TGTGCCAGCAGCGGAAATACTAGCACAGATACGCAGTATTTT. Translation gives CASSGNTSTDTQYF. Based on the CDR3 plus reference TRBV7-3 and TRBJ2-3, the full variable domain is GAGVSQTPSNKVTEKGKYVELRCDPISGHTALYWYRQSLGQGPEFLIYFQGTGAADDSGLPNDRFFAVRPEGSVSTLKIQRTERGDSAVYLCASSGNTSTDTQYFGPGTRLTVL.

The chain carries TRBV7-2 and TRBJ2-5; unclear D gene. Germline V CDR1 and CDR2: SGHTA, FQGNSA. V lost 2 bases to trimming and J lost 5 bases, with 12 bases between them. The CDR3 runs 14 residues. CDR3: CASSLPPLGETQYF. The CDR3 bases are TGTGCCAGCAGCTTACCCCCGCTGGGGGAGACCCAGTACTTC.

This chain joins TRBV2 and TRBJ1-1; D is undetermined. V was shortened by 7 bases and J by 0 bases, with 12 bases between the two germline ends. CDR1 is SNHLY and CDR2 is FYNNEI in the germline V gene. This CDR3 spans 14 amino acids. The CDR3 coding sequence is TGTGCCAGCACCAGCGAACGAATGAACACTGAAGCTTTCTTT. Protein sequence: CASTSERMNTEAFF.

V and J are TRBV5-1 and TRBJ2-1; TRBD1 matches 7 bases. Germline V gene data show CDR1 as SGHRS and CDR2 as YFSETQ. The V gene end was trimmed by 0 bases and the J gene end by 8 bases; junction bases not matched to a gene: 11. The CDR3 contains 16 residues. The DNA for the CDR3 is TGCGCCAGCAGCTTGGGATCCAGGGGGAGAGGTCATGAGCAGTTCTTC. This codes for CASSLGSRGRGHEQFF.

The chain couples TRBV7-9 to TRBJ1-2, with a possible D match to TRBD1 (5 bases). CDR1 is SEHNR, CDR2 FQNEAQ, per germline (reference sequence). The germline V and J ends were trimmed by 5 bases and 8 bases, with 15 bases remaining between them. The CDR3 extends over 13 amino acids. The CDR3 nucleotides are TGTGCCAGCAGCCCCCAGGGTTTGGAGGGCTACACCTTC. This translates into CASSPQGLEGYTF.

The chain uses TRBV19 and TRBJ2-4, with D possibly TRBD2 on 5 matching bases. Trimming cost V 0 bases and J 9 bases, with 12 bases left between them. The CDR3 totals 14 residues. From germline, CDR1 is LNHDA and CDR2 SQIVND (reference sequence). This CDR3 is CASSIEEALGIQYF. The CDR3 bases are TGTGCCAGTAGTATAGAGGAGGCCTTGGGCATTCAGTACTTC.

CDR3 in amino acids: CASSFLGQATSGNTIYF. The DNA of the CDR3 is TGTGCCAGCAGCTTCCTCGGACAGGCCACCTCTGGAAACACCATATATTTT. The genes are TRBV7-6 and TRBJ1-3; 7 bases match TRBD1. V lost 3 bases to trimming and J lost 0 bases; unmatched junction nucleotides: 8. The CDR3 is 17 residues long. The germline CDR1 and CDR2 sequences are SGHVS and FNYEAQ.

The chain combines TRBV7-6 with TRBJ1-1; D possibly corresponds to TRBD1 (6 bases). The germline gives CDR1 SGHVS, CDR2 FNYEAQ. The V gene lost 2 bases and the J gene lost 4 bases, with 11 bases spanning the gap. CDR3 length equals 14 residues. CDR3 amino acids: CASSLQGRLTEAFF. The DNA of the CDR3 is TGTGCCAGCAGCTTACAGGGGCGTCTCACTGAAGCTTTCTTT.

The gene calls are TRBV5-1 and TRBJ2-5; perhaps TRBD1 as D (5 bases). The CDR3 consists of 15 residues. Germline CDR1 SGHRS, CDR2 YFSETQ. Deletions cut 0 bases from V and 5 bases from J, with 14 bases between. The CDR3 sequence is CASSLGNPGPETQYF. CDR3 in DNA: TGCGCCAGCAGCTTGGGTAACCCAGGGCCCGAGACCCAGTACTTC.

The gene calls are TRBV10-3 and TRBJ1-2; D not certain. Germline V gene lookup returns CDR1 ENHRY and CDR2 SYGVKD. Trimming cost V 6 bases and J 4 bases, with 15 bases left between them. The CDR3 is made up of 14 amino acids. CDR3 residues: CAISWAGSLYGYTF. The CDR3 coding sequence is TGTGCCATCAGCTGGGCGGGGAGCCTCTATGGCTACACCTTC.